The 24 T cell receptor beta chains given below trace back to one sample, sequenced in a study of T cell changes during pregnancy in multiple sclerosis (dated by TCRdb to about 2019). The protocol used for the library was the immunoSEQ multiplex PCR assay. TCRdb obtained this table from immuneACCESS and retained in-frame rearrangements with V and J assigned. These tables miss some clones; where compared with another copy, unresolved V genes account for less than half of the shortfall, and the remainder is unexplained. The sample table records tens of thousands of clones; about 90% of these occur just once. Roughly 1.5% of the sample is held by the ten biggest clonotypes. The sequencing used peripheral blood, collected after pregnancy. Receptor source: a female donor with multiple sclerosis, enrolled in a pregnancy study.

V is TRBV4-1 and J is TRBJ1-5, with no clear D. This CDR3 comprises 13 residues. Germline CDR1 is MGHRA and CDR2 is YSYEKL. The V and J ends lost 0 bases and 7 bases respectively, with 7 bases between them. The CDR3 sequence is CASSQEQYQPQHF. CDR3 sequence (DNA): TGCGCCAGCAGCCAAGAACAGTACCAGCCCCAGCATTTT.

The chain carries TRBV29-1 and TRBJ2-3; a weak D match, TRBD1 (5 bases). The CDR3 totals 12 residues. The V and J ends lost 4 bases and 3 bases respectively, with 8 bases between them. Germline lookup yields CDR1 SQVTM and CDR2 ANQGSEA. The CDR3 region is CSVAGKTDTQYF. The CDR3 bases are TGCAGCGTTGCAGGGAAGACAGATACGCAGTATTTT.

This clone was recorded only once. This chain joins TRBV18 and TRBJ2-7; D is possibly TRBD1 (5 bases). Trimming left V 3 bases short and J 5 bases short, with 14 bases between. CDR3 length equals 14 residues. Germline loops: CDR1 KGHSH, CDR2 LQKENI. CDR3 coding DNA: TGTGCCAGCTCACCGCCAGGGCGAATCAACGAGCAGTACTTC. It encodes CASSPPGRINEQYF.

Points on this clone: This same CDR3 is encoded by further DNA sequences in the sample. V gene TRBV6-5 combines with J gene TRBJ2-7, with TRBD1 matching over 10 bases. V lost 2 bases and J lost 0; bases outside the gene matches: 1. CDR1 is MNHEY and CDR2 is SVGAGI in the germline V gene. The CDR3 has 15 residues. The CDR3 nucleotides are TGTGCCAGCAGTTACCGGGACAGGGGCTCCTACGAGCAGTACTTC. This codes for CASSYRDRGSYEQYF.

The chain uses TRBV7-3 and TRBJ2-2, with 8 bases lining up with TRBD1. CDR1 and CDR2 from the germline V gene are SGHTA and FQGTGA. The junction had 3 bases not matched to a gene; V was cut back by 5 bases and J by 4 bases. CDR3 length equals 14 residues. This CDR3 is CASSPGTGTGELFF. In DNA, the CDR3 is TGTGCCAGCAGCCCCGGGACAGGCACCGGGGAGCTGTTTTTT. Together with reference TRBV7-3 and TRBJ2-2, the CDR3 gives the full variable domain: GAGVSQTPSNKVTEKGKYVELRCDPISGHTALYWYRQSLGQGPEFLIYFQGTGAADDSGLPNDRFFAVRPEGSVSTLKIQRTERGDSAVYLCASSPGTGTGELFFGEGSRLTVL.

The chain joins TRBV7-9 to TRBJ2-7, with D possibly being TRBD1 (6 bases). The V end was cut by 0 bases, the J end by 6 bases, with 21 bases between. CDR3 size: 17 residues. The germline V gene encodes CDR1 SEHNR and CDR2 FQNEAQ (reference sequence). CDR3: CASSLAVVGGQGFEQYF. CDR3 bases: TGTGCCAGCAGCTTAGCGGTAGTCGGTGGGCAGGGGTTCGAGCAGTACTTC.

This clone was detected once. The V call is TRBV18, the J call TRBJ2-1, with D perhaps TRBD1 (6 bases). With 3 bases removed from V and 7 bases from J, the gap between germline ends came to 19 bases. The CDR3 has 16 amino acids. Germline CDR1 is KGHSH and CDR2 is LQKENI. DNA of the CDR3: TGTGCCAGCTCACCGGGGGACACCCGAGTGAGGAATGAGCAGTTCTTC. It yields the protein CASSPGDTRVRNEQFF.

The chain employs TRBV5-8 and TRBJ2-3, with 15 bases lining up with TRBD2. This CDR3 is built from 17 residues. In germline, CDR1 is SGHTS, CDR2 YDEGEE. V was pared by 5 bases and J by 2 bases, with 6 bases of the junction left unmatched. CDR3 region: CASSPGLAGGHTDTQYF. Here the CDR3 DNA reads TGTGCCAGCAGTCCGGGACTAGCGGGAGGTCACACAGATACGCAGTATTTT. The full variable domain, in which reference TRBV5-8 and TRBJ2-3 provide the parts outside the CDR3, is EAGVTQSPTHLIKTRGQQATLRCSPISGHTSVYWYQQALGLGLQFLLWYDEGEERNRGNFPPRFSGRQFPNYSSELNVNALELEDSALYLCASSPGLAGGHTDTQYFGPGTRLTVL.

In nucleotides, the CDR3 is TGTGCCAGCAGCTTAGCGCTAGAGGATACGCAGTATTTT. Protein: CASSLALEDTQYF. This chain joins TRBV7-2 and TRBJ2-3; D gene ambiguous. V lost 0 bases and J lost 6, with 7 bases in between. CDR3 length equals 13 residues. Looked up from germline, CDR1 is SGHTA and CDR2 is FQGNSA.

The genes are TRBV7-3 and TRBJ2-3; possibly TRBD2 for D (5 bases). This CDR3 region has 15 residues. Germline CDR1 reads SGHTA; CDR2 reads FQGTGA. V was shortened by 2 bases and J by 0 bases, with 9 bases between the two germline ends. Written as DNA, the CDR3 is TGTGCCAGCAGCTTACGCGGAGGTAGCACAGATACGCAGTATTTT. This translates into CASSLRGGSTDTQYF.

The gene calls are TRBV15 and TRBJ2-7; 8 bases line up with TRBD2. CDR1 is LNHNV, CDR2 YYDKDF, per germline (reference sequence). This CDR3 contains 14 residues. After removal of 1 base from V and 2 bases from J, the junction contained 1 base not matched to a gene. The CDR3 nucleotides read TGTGCCACCAGCAGAGCGGGAGGGCCCTACGAGCAGTACTTC. It specifies CATSRAGGPYEQYF.

The chain is built from TRBV7-3 and TRBJ2-1; 8 nucleotides match TRBD2. Per the germline V gene, CDR1 is SGHTA and CDR2 is FQGTGA. CDR3 length: 17 amino acids. The junction had 12 bases not matched to a gene; V was cut back by 2 bases and J by 6 bases. The CDR3 nucleotides read TGTGCCAGCAGCTTAGGGCTAGCGGGTATCTTTGGCAATGAGCAGTTCTTC. Residues: CASSLGLAGIFGNEQFF.

Only a few counts were recorded for this clone. V and J are TRBV2 and TRBJ2-2; maybe TRBD2 (6 bases). Germline CDR1 SNHLY, CDR2 FYNNEI. The germline V and J ends were trimmed by 6 bases and 9 bases, with 11 bases remaining between them. The CDR3 sequence is 12 residues long. For the CDR3, the DNA is TGTGCCAGCAGAGCTAGCGTTCGGGAGCTGTTTTTT. This codes for CASRASVRELFF.

The V call is TRBV4-1, the J call TRBJ2-6; 8 bases map to TRBD1. The V segment lost 3 bases and the J segment 2 bases; nucleotides outside the gene matches: 6. Per germline, CDR1 MGHRA and CDR2 YSYEKL. There are 17 residues in the CDR3. This CDR3 is CASSHVDRAPGANVLTF. As DNA, the CDR3 is TGCGCCAGCAGCCACGTGGACAGGGCACCTGGGGCCAACGTCCTGACTTTC.

V and J are TRBV5-1 and TRBJ2-1; D unresolved. The CDR3 is made up of 15 amino acids. Germline V lookup: CDR1 SGHRS, CDR2 YFSETQ. Trimming removed 2 bases from V and 2 bases from J, with 11 bases in between. The CDR3 bases are TGCGCCAGCAGCTTCCTAGGTGTAGCCTACAATGAGCAGTTCTTC. Translating it yields CASSFLGVAYNEQFF.

The chain combines TRBV18 with TRBJ2-7; tentatively, D is TRBD2 (5 bases). V shed 6 bases and J shed 5 bases, with 14 bases lying between them. The CDR3 runs 13 residues. Germline CDR1 and CDR2: KGHSH and LQKENI. CDR3 residues: CASSVRVSDEQYF. As DNA, the CDR3 is TGTGCCAGCTCGGTGCGGGTGAGCGACGAGCAGTACTTC. Full variable domain (remainder filled in from reference TRBV18 and TRBJ2-7): NAGVMQNPRHLVRRRGQEARLRCSPMKGHSHVYWYRQLPEEGLKFMVYLQKENIIDESGMPKERFSAEFPKEGPSILRIQQVVRGDSAAYFCASSVRVSDEQYFGPGTRLTVT.

V is TRBV5-6 and J is TRBJ2-2; maybe TRBD1 (6 bases). The germline CDR1 and CDR2 sequences are SGHDT and YYEEEE. V lost 4 bases to trimming and J lost 5 bases, with 18 bases between them. This CDR3 is 16 amino acids long. In nucleotides, the CDR3 is TGTGCCAGCAGCGATCGAACTCAGGGGCATACCGGGGAGCTGTTTTTT. Residues: CASSDRTQGHTGELFF. The whole variable domain, remainder taken from reference TRBV5-6 and TRBJ2-2, is DAGVTQSPTHLIKTRGQQVTLRCSPKSGHDTVSWYQQALGQGPQFIFQYYEEEERQRGNFPDRFSGHQFPNYSSELNVNALLLGDSALYLCASSDRTQGHTGELFFGEGSRLTVL.

The chain recombines TRBV5-4 with TRBJ2-1; TRBD2 matches at 14 bases. The CDR3 length is 17 residues. V shed 4 bases, J shed 5 bases, and the junction held 8 bases outside the gene matches. The V gene's germline CDR1 is SGHNT and CDR2 YYREEE (reference sequence). The DNA for the CDR3 is TGTGCCAGCAGCCCGGGACTAGCGGGAGCCCCCCACAATGAGCAGTTCTTC. Its translation: CASSPGLAGAPHNEQFF.

The chain joins TRBV28 to TRBJ2-3, with 8 bases aligning to TRBD2. The ends lost 4 bases at V and 3 bases at J; junction bases unmatched: 6. The CDR3 loop spans 15 amino acids. Looked up from germline, CDR1 is MDHEN and CDR2 is SYDVKM. The DNA of the CDR3 is TGTGCCAGCAGTTCACCGGGACTAGGGACAGATACGCAGTATTTT. Translated, it gives CASSSPGLGTDTQYF.

The chain links TRBV12-5 to TRBJ1-1, with TRBD1 identical over 7 bases. With V trimmed by 0 bases and J by 5 bases, 9 bases remained unmatched. The CDR3 consists of 16 residues. CDR1 is LGHNT and CDR2 is FRNRAP in the germline V gene. CDR3 amino acids: CASGLVLGGRGTEAFF. Here the CDR3 DNA reads TGTGCTAGTGGTTTGGTACTGGGAGGCAGGGGGACTGAAGCTTTCTTT. Drawing the rest from reference TRBV12-5 and TRBJ1-1, the complete variable domain is DARVTQTPRHKVTEMGQEVTMRCQPILGHNTVFWYRQTMMQGLELLAYFRNRAPLDDSGMPKDRFSAEMPDATLATLKIQPSEPRDSAVYFCASGLVLGGRGTEAFFGQGTRLTVV.

The chain is built from TRBV6-5 and TRBJ2-5; D possibly corresponds to TRBD2 (6 bases). The length of the CDR3 is 15 residues. With 4 bases removed from V and 1 base from J, the gap between germline ends came to 13 bases. Germline loops: CDR1 MNHEY, CDR2 SVGAGI. Written as DNA, the CDR3 is TGTGCCAGCAGTTCTCCTAGCGCAGGCCAAGAGACCCAGTACTTC. This encodes CASSSPSAGQETQYF.

This clone was observed once. The rearrangement links TRBV10-2 to TRBJ2-1; tentatively, D is TRBD2 (6 bases). V lost 6 bases, J lost 8 bases, and 11 bases lay in between. The CDR3 covers 12 residues. In germline, CDR1 is WSHSY, CDR2 SAAADI. Written as DNA, the CDR3 is TGCGCCAGCAGAGGGACTGATTATGAGCAGTTCTTC. Residues: CASRGTDYEQFF.

The chain employs TRBV27 and TRBJ2-5; 7 bases match TRBD1. Germline lookup yields CDR1 MNHEY and CDR2 SMNVEV (reference sequence). V dropped 8 bases and J dropped 5; count of bases not matched to a gene: 14. This CDR3 spans 15 amino acids. The CDR3 is CASRPWGSGGETQYF. Written as DNA, the CDR3 is TGTGCCAGCCGACCCTGGGGGTCAGGGGGTGAGACCCAGTACTTC.

The DNA of the CDR3 is TGCAGCGGCCTAGGGGGACAGGGGAAGGATGAGCAGTTCTTC. It translates to CSGLGGQGKDEQFF. The chain combines TRBV29-1 with TRBJ2-1; TRBD1 matches at 10 bases. V lost 7 bases, J lost 8 bases, and 11 bases stayed unmatched. This CDR3 is 14 amino acids long. CDR1 SQVTM and CDR2 ANQGSEA come from the germline V gene.